One sample yielded the 11 T cell receptor beta chains listed below, sequenced in a study of blood T cell repertoires in COVID-19. The assay was immunoSEQ multiplex PCR, and TCRdb's table has in-frame clones only and misses some. The sample shows 140,000 to 150,000 clones, roughly 76% of them seen only once. The sample consisted of peripheral blood. The receptors were gathered from a human donor with acute or convalescent COVID-19. The donor label of this sample is uncertain.

The V and J genes are TRBV2 and TRBJ2-7; 8 positions match TRBD2. From germline, CDR1 is SNHLY and CDR2 FYNNEI. This CDR3 has 14 residues. V was clipped by 6 bases and J by 0 bases; unmatched bases: 4. The chain's CDR3 is CASSGGGSSYEQYF. The CDR3 region has the DNA TGTGCCAGCAGCGGCGGGGGGAGCTCCTACGAGCAGTACTTC.

The chain has TRBV7-9 and TRBJ1-5; D ambiguous. From germline, CDR1 is SEHNR and CDR2 FQNEAQ (reference sequence). V was trimmed by 1 base and J by 5 bases, leaving 21 bases between them. The CDR3 covers 18 residues. The CDR3 here is CASSLGGGVGRKDQPQHF. The DNA for the CDR3 is TGTGCCAGCAGCTTAGGAGGCGGAGTGGGGAGGAAGGATCAGCCCCAGCATTTT.

The genes are TRBV10-1 and TRBJ1-1; possible D gene TRBD1, 6 bases. Trimming pared 4 bases from V and 0 bases from J, leaving 12 bases between. The CDR3 has 15 residues. The germline V gene has CDR1 WNHNN and CDR2 SYGVQD (reference sequence). The CDR3 protein is CASSAAGQMNTEAFF. As DNA, the CDR3 is TGCGCCAGCAGTGCCGCCGGACAGATGAACACTGAAGCTTTCTTT.

The chain joins TRBV24-1 to TRBJ1-2; TRBD1 aligns across 7 bases. V lost 5 bases, J lost 0 bases, and 5 bases stayed unmatched. This CDR3 region has 15 residues. Germline V gene sequence: CDR1 KGHDR, CDR2 SFDVKD. The CDR3 region is CATSASDRTNYGYTF. CDR3 in DNA: TGTGCCACCAGTGCCTCGGACAGGACTAACTATGGCTACACCTTC.

The V and J genes are TRBV11-3 and TRBJ2-2; possibly TRBD2 for D (5 bases). Germline values: CDR1 SGHNT, CDR2 YENEEA. Trimming stripped 8 bases from V and 4 bases from J, with 11 bases between. The CDR3 has 13 amino acids. CDR3 nucleotide sequence: TGTGCCAGCTCACTAGGGCGCACCGGGGAGCTGTTTTTT. This codes for CASSLGRTGELFF. The variable domain in full, completed from reference TRBV11-3 and TRBJ2-2, reads EAGVVQSPRYKIIEKKQPVAFWCNPISGHNTLYWYLQNLGQGPELLIRYENEEAVDDSQLPKDRFSAERLKGVDSTLKIQPAELGDSAVYLCASSLGRTGELFFGEGSRLTVL.

The chain employs TRBV24-1 and TRBJ1-5, with 7 bases fitting TRBD1. Germline CDR1 and CDR2: KGHDR and SFDVKD. V shed 4 bases and J 2 bases; nucleotides not matched to a gene: 7. There are 16 residues in the CDR3. The DNA of the CDR3 is TGTGCCACCAGTGAGTCGACAGGGACTGGCAATCAGCCCCAGCATTTT. This encodes CATSESTGTGNQPQHF.

The rearrangement joins TRBV21-1 to TRBJ1-5; the D call TRBD1 from the table was never checked on the DNA. TRBV21-1 is a known pseudogene. The CDR3 has 14 residues. The CDR3 DNA is TGTGCCAGCAAGGGCAGGGTTATACATCAGCCCCAGCATTTT. Protein: CASKGRVIHQPQHF.

The CDR3 region has the DNA TGTGCCAGTAGTATACTCGACAGGGGGCATGGCTACACCTTC. Translation: CASSILDRGHGYTF. This chain links TRBV19 with TRBJ1-2; 10 bases match TRBD1. This CDR3 region has 14 residues. The V and J ends lost 2 bases and 6 bases, in that order; junction bases with no gene match: 3. Germline CDR1 is LNHDA and CDR2 is SQIVND (reference sequence).

The genes are TRBV3-1 (or the pseudogene TRBV3-2) and TRBJ1-4; D remains ambiguous. Trimming removed 3 bases at V and 11 bases at J, with 7 bases between. From germline, CDR1 is LGHDT and CDR2 YNNKEL (reference sequence). This CDR3 has 11 amino acids. In DNA, the CDR3 is TGTGCCAGCAGCCAGCCGGGGAAACTGTTTTTT. Its translation is CASSQPGKLFF.

This clone came up once. The chain links TRBV11-3 to TRBJ1-1; 7 positions match TRBD1. There are 14 residues in the CDR3. CDR1 and CDR2 (germline): SGHNT, YENEEA. V shed 4 bases, J shed 1 base, and the junction held 3 bases outside the gene matches. Written as DNA, the CDR3 is TGTGCCAGCAGCTCGGGACAGCAGAACACTGAAGCTTTCTTT. As protein: CASSSGQQNTEAFF. Full variable domain (outside the CDR3, taken from reference TRBV11-3 and TRBJ1-1): EAGVVQSPRYKIIEKKQPVAFWCNPISGHNTLYWYLQNLGQGPELLIRYENEEAVDDSQLPKDRFSAERLKGVDSTLKIQPAELGDSAVYLCASSSGQQNTEAFFGQGTRLTVV.

The CDR3 spells CSARQGDEAFF. CDR3 nucleotide sequence: TGCAGTGCTAGACAGGGGGATGAAGCTTTCTTT. V is TRBV20-1 and J is TRBJ1-1; 7 nucleotides agree with TRBD1. Per the germline V gene, CDR1 is DFQATT and CDR2 is SNEGSKA (reference sequence). The CDR3 totals 11 residues. J was trimmed by 7 bases and V by 2 bases; bases with no gene match: 1.